These 14 T cell receptor beta chains were sequenced from one sample in a study of CD8 T cells in Susac syndrome (dated by TCRdb to 2018 to 2020). Libraries were built with the immunoSEQ multiplex PCR assay. RNA was extracted using the RNeasy kit, and about 0.45 to 1 ug of the RNA was reverse transcribed with random hexamers. Clones were called with MiXCR by TCRdb after fastp trimmed the public reads at Q25, and only in-frame beta chains were retained. CDR3 protein duplicates are merged, each entry listing the most common genes and DNA. Within this sample are about 120,000 distinct CDR3 sequences, with more than 85% of them counted one time only. 0.093% of the sample goes to the ten largest clones. Sequencing was done on a sample of CD4+ T cells from PBMCs. The receptors were sampled from a human donor with multiple sclerosis.

DNA of the CDR3: TGTGCCAGCAGAAATGACAGCTACTATGGCTACACCTTC. Its protein is CASRNDSYYGYTF. The chain recombines TRBV11-1 with TRBJ1-2; TRBD1 might be the D (5 bases). V lost 6 bases, J lost 3 bases, and 11 bases lay in between. Germline loops: CDR1 SGHAT, CDR2 FQDESV (reference sequence). This CDR3 has 13 amino acids.

CDR3: CAWSRLWGAGSYGYTF. The CDR3 DNA sequence: TGTGCCTGGAGTAGGTTGTGGGGGGCGGGCAGCTATGGCTACACCTTC. This chain uses TRBV30 with TRBJ1-2; a weak D match, TRBD1 (6 bases). CDR1 is GTSNPN, CDR2 SVGIG, per germline (reference sequence). The ends were cut back, 2 bases at V and 4 bases at J, with 20 bases in the middle. CDR3 length: 16 residues.

This rearrangement joins TRBV5-1 to TRBJ2-5, with D perhaps TRBD1 or TRBD2 (5 bases each). Between the trimmed V and J ends, which lost 1 base and 5 bases, there was a span of 9 bases. CDR1 and CDR2 from the germline V gene are SGHRS and YFSETQ. This CDR3 has 13 amino acids. CDR3 bases: TGCGCCAGCAGCTTGAATCGGGACGAGACCCAGTACTTC. This codes for CASSLNRDETQYF.

This clonotype was recorded once. This chain uses TRBV20-1 with TRBJ1-1, with TRBD1 as a possible D gene (6 bases). V was shortened by 2 bases and J by 1 base, with 11 bases between the two germline ends. In germline, CDR1 is DFQATT, CDR2 SNEGSKA (reference sequence). The CDR3 has 14 residues. This CDR3 is CSARMGAENTEAFF. CDR3 coding DNA: TGCAGTGCTAGAATGGGGGCAGAGAACACTGAAGCTTTCTTT.

V gene TRBV3-1 combines with J gene TRBJ2-2; D is possibly TRBD1 (5 bases). The V and J ends lost 4 bases and 5 bases respectively, with 11 bases between them. CDR3 length: 14 amino acids. CDR1 is LGHDT, CDR2 YNNKEL, per germline (reference sequence). The CDR3 spells CASSPGRGTGELFF. The CDR3 DNA follows: TGTGCCAGCAGCCCAGGGCGCGGTACCGGGGAGCTGTTTTTT.

A single count supports this clonotype. At one end the junction does not follow the germline gene, possibly because of a read error. The rearrangement joins TRBV5-4 to TRBJ2-7; the D gene is possibly TRBD1 (5 bases). This CDR3 contains 11 residues. CDR1 SGHNT and CDR2 YYREEE come from the germline V gene (reference sequence). CDR3 DNA: TGTGCCACCCAGTCAGGGCCGGGTATGCACTTC. As protein: CATQSGPGMHF.

The chain has TRBV10-3 and TRBJ1-6; D remains ambiguous. Germline V gene data show CDR1 as ENHRY and CDR2 as SYGVKD. The ends were cut back, 3 bases at V and 0 bases at J, with 9 bases in the middle. This CDR3 contains 16 residues. The CDR3 nucleotides read TGTGCCATCAGTGATCGTGGCGGCTCCTATAATTCACCCCTCCACTTT. Translation: CAISDRGGSYNSPLHF.

CDR3 protein: CASSVGQAPEKLFF. CDR3 bases: TGTGCCAGCAGCGTAGGCCAGGCCCCCGAAAAACTGTTTTTT. The chain joins TRBV9 to TRBJ1-4, with D unclear. The CDR3 loop spans 14 amino acids. The germline gives CDR1 SGDLS, CDR2 YYNGEE. The ends were cut back, 0 bases at V and 8 bases at J, with 11 bases in the middle.

The CDR3 reads CASSQVGQGTGELFF. CDR3 DNA sequence: TGTGCCAGCAGCCAAGTGGGACAGGGAACCGGGGAGCTGTTTTTT. The V gene is TRBV3-1, the J gene TRBJ2-2; TRBD1 matches 9 bases. Germline V gene sequence: CDR1 LGHDT, CDR2 YNNKEL (reference sequence). The CDR3 totals 15 residues. After removal of 1 base from V and 5 bases from J, the junction contained 2 bases not matched to a gene. The full variable domain, with the rest looked up from reference TRBV3-1 and TRBJ2-2, is DTAVSQTPKYLVTQMGNDKSIKCEQNLGHDTMYWYKQDSKKFLKIMFSYNNKELIINETVPNRFSPKSPDKAHLNLHINSLELGDSAVYFCASSQVGQGTGELFFGEGSRLTVL.

The chain couples TRBV4-1 to TRBJ2-3, with 14 bases aligning to TRBD2. The CDR3 sequence is 17 residues long. V lost 2 bases, J lost 3 bases, and 4 bases stayed unmatched. Germline V gene sequence: CDR1 MGHRA, CDR2 YSYEKL. The CDR3 nucleotides read TGCGCCAGCAGCCAATCGACTAGCGGGGGGGCGACAGATACGCAGTATTTT. Its protein is CASSQSTSGGATDTQYF.

This chain uses TRBV28 with TRBJ1-1, with 7 positions matching TRBD1. Per germline, CDR1 MDHEN and CDR2 SYDVKM. V lost 6 bases and J lost 10; bases outside the gene matches: 8. This CDR3 is built from 12 residues. The chain's CDR3 is CASSLDRVGAFF. CDR3 sequence (DNA): TGTGCCAGCAGCCTCGACAGGGTAGGAGCTTTCTTT.

This chain joins TRBV20-1 and TRBJ2-2; 8 positions agree with TRBD1. The CDR3 loop spans 13 amino acids. Germline lookup yields CDR1 DFQATT and CDR2 SNEGSKA (reference sequence). V gave up 8 bases and J gave up 4 bases; unmatched junction bases: 6. The DNA of the CDR3 is TGCAGTAGCCGGACAGGGATCACCGGGGAGCTGTTTTTT. Translated: CSSRTGITGELFF.

The genes are TRBV5-4 and TRBJ2-5; tentatively, D is TRBD2 (5 bases). V was shortened by 0 bases and J by 5 bases, with 17 bases between the two germline ends. The CDR3 consists of 16 residues. Germline V CDR1 and CDR2: SGHNT, YYREEE (reference sequence). Here the CDR3 DNA reads TGTGCCAGCAGCTTGGGCCCCGTCAGTGGGGAGGAGACCCAGTACTTC. Its translation is CASSLGPVSGEETQYF.

This clonotype came up a few times. The CDR3 reads CASSLDSSYEQYF. The CDR3 nucleotides read TGTGCCAGCAGCTTAGACAGTTCCTACGAGCAGTACTTC. V usage is TRBV7-2 and J usage is TRBJ2-7; no definite D call. Germline V CDR1 and CDR2: SGHTA, FQGNSA. V shed 1 base and J shed 1 base, with 5 bases lying between them. The CDR3 covers 13 residues.